This T cell receptor beta chain was sequenced during a study of CD8 T cells in cerebrospinal fluid in Alzheimer's disease. This clonotype is labeled medium-sized based on frequency. TCRdb re-analyzed the 10x single-cell sequencing reads; it lists each CDR3 protein once, without DNA. This repertoire includes about 500 distinct CDR3 sequences. The CDR3 covers 15 residues. Germline assignment: CDR1 MNHNY and CDR2 SVGAGI (reference sequence). This clonotype was sampled from a human donor with Parkinson's disease. The chain uses TRBV6-6 and TRBJ1-4; the TCRdb call, TRBD1, lacks DNA for checking. The sample comprised cerebrospinal fluid. CDR3 protein: CASSSPGQTNEKLFF.